This TCR beta chain was identified during a study of blood T cell repertoires in COVID-19. CDR3 length: 19 amino acids. V was pared by 1 base and J by 2 bases, with 13 bases of the junction left unmatched. Germline CDR1 SGHTA, CDR2 FQGNSA. In the original analysis: Nucleated cell counts were estimated from reference gene primer amplification. Data came from immunoSEQ multiplex PCR; TCRdb stores just in-frame clones and leaves some out. V and J calls and clone size are as listed in that table; D and trimming were resolved from the DNA. The sample records tens of thousands of clones, 82% being singletons.

This sequence was found in a human donor in a cohort sampled during active COVID-19. What was sequenced was peripheral blood. The chain couples TRBV7-2 to TRBJ2-1; TRBD2 agrees at 8 bases. The CDR3 nucleotides are TGTGCCAGCAGCTTAGGGCCCCTAGGACGGGGGGGCCCCTACAATGAGCAGTTCTTC. Amino acid sequence: CASSLGPLGRGGPYNEQFF.